This TCR beta chain was recovered during a study of cytomegalovirus exposure and HLA in healthy donors. Notes on the study in general: A classifier reportedly called cytomegalovirus status with high sensitivity and specificity. The study labeled approximately 150 TCR beta chains cytomegalovirus-associated.

Donors were drawn from the approximately 120-subject validation cohort, separate from the 666-subject first cohort. Comments on this clone: Its antigen remains unidentified.

Libraries were prepared by immunoSEQ multiplex PCR; TCRdb keeps only in-frame clonotypes and omits some of them. The repertoire holds about 130,000 clones, with about 87% as singletons. Sequenced: PBMCs. This sequence was found in a woman in her twenties or thirties in good health and CMV-seropositive.

The CDR3 DNA is TGCGCCAGCAGCTATATCTGGGGCGAAGGTAACTATGGCTACACCTTC. It specifies CASSYIWGEGNYGYTF. This chain uses TRBV5-1 with TRBJ1-2; possible D gene TRBD1, 5 bases. Trimming left V 3 bases short and J 1 base short, with 16 bases between. Germline V gives CDR1 SGHRS, CDR2 YFSETQ. The CDR3 sequence is 16 residues long.